This T cell receptor (beta chain) was obtained from a study of cytomegalovirus exposure and HLA in healthy donors. Germline assignment: CDR1 SGHNT and CDR2 YYREEE (reference sequence). CDR3 size: 14 residues. Trimming removed 4 bases at V and 5 bases at J, with 15 bases between. Data came from immunoSEQ multiplex PCR; TCRdb stores just in-frame clones and leaves some out. This repertoire shows fewer than 250,000 clones, approximately 87% found once; its top ten account for about 2.8%. Sequenced input: PBMCs. The source is a man between 18 and 35 years old in good health and CMV-seronegative. This chain connects TRBV5-4 to TRBJ2-5, with D maybe TRBD1 (8 bases). The CDR3 is CASSLDRGGETQYF. CDR3 nucleotides: TGTGCCAGCAGCCTTGACAGGGGAGGGGAGACCCAGTACTTC.